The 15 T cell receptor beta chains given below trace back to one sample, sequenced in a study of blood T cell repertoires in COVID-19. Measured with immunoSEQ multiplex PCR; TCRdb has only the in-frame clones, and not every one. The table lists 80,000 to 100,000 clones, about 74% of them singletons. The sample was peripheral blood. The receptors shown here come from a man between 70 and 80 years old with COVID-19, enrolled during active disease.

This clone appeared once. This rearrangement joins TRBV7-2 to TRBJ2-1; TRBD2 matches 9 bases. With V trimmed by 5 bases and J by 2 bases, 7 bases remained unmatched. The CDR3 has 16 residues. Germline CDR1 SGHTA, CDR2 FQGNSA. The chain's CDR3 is CASSARLAVTYNEQFF. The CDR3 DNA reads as TGTGCCAGCAGCGCAAGACTAGCGGTAACCTACAATGAGCAGTTCTTC.

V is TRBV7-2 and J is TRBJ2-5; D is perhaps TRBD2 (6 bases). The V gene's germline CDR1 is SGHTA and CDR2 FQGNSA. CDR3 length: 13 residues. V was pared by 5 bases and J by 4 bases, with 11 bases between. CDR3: CASSVLGGETQYF. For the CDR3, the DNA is TGTGCCAGCAGCGTCCTGGGAGGAGAGACCCAGTACTTC.

DNA of the CDR3: TGTGCCACTTCCCCGTACAATGAGCAGTTCTTC. This translates into CATSPYNEQFF. This chain uses TRBV2 with TRBJ2-1, with no clear D. From germline, CDR1 is SNHLY and CDR2 FYNNEI. This CDR3 comprises 11 residues. V lost 10 bases to trimming and J lost 4 bases, with 8 bases between them.

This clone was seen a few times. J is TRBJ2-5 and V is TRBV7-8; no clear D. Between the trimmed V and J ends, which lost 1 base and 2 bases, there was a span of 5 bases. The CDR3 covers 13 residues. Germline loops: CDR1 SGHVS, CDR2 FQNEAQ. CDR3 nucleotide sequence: TGTGCCAGCAGCTTAGGCGGTCAAGAGACCCAGTACTTC. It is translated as CASSLGGQETQYF.

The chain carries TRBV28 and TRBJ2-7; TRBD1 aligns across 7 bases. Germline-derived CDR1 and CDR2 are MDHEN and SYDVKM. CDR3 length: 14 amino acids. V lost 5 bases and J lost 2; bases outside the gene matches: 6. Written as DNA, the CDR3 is TGTGCCAGCAGTAATACAGGGGTCACCTACGAGCAGTACTTC. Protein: CASSNTGVTYEQYF. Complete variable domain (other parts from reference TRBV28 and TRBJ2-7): DVKVTQSSRYLVKRTGEKVFLECVQDMDHENMFWYRQDPGLGLRLIYFSYDVKMKEKGDIPEGYSVSREKKERFSLILESASTNQTSMYLCASSNTGVTYEQYFGPGTRLTVT.

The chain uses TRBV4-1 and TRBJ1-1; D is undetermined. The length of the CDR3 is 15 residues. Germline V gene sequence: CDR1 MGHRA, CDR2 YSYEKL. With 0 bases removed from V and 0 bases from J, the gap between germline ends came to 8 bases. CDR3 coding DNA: TGCGCCAGCAGCCAAGAGGAGACGGTGAACACTGAAGCTTTCTTT. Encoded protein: CASSQEETVNTEAFF.

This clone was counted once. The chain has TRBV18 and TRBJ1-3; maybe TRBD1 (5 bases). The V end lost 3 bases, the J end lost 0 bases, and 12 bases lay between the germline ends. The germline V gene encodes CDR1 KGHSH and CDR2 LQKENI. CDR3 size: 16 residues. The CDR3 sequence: CASSPYDSFSGNTIYF. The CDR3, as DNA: TGTGCCAGCTCACCGTACGACAGCTTCTCTGGAAACACCATATATTTT.

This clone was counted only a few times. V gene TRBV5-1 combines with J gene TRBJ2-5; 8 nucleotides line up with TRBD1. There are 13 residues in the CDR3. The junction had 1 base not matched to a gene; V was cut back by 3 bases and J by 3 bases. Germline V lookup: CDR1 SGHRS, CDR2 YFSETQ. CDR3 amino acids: CASSSDREETQYF. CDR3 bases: TGCGCCAGCAGCTCGGACAGGGAAGAGACCCAGTACTTC.

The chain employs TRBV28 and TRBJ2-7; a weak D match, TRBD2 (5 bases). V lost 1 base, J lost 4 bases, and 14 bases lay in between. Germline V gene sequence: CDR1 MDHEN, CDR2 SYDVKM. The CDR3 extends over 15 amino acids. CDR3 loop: CASSLSVASRYEQYF. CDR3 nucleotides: TGTGCCAGCAGTTTATCGGTAGCGTCCCGATACGAGCAGTACTTC.

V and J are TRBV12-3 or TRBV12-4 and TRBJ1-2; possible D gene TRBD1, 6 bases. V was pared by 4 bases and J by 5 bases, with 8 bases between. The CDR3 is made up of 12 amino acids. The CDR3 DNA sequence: TGTGCCAGCAGTTGGACAGCTTATGGCTACACCTTC. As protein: CASSWTAYGYTF.

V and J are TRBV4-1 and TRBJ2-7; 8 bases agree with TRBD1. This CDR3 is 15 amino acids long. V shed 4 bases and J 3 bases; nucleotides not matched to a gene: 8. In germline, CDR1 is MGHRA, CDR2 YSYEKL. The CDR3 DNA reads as TGCGCCAGCAGCCGAATACCCGGGACAGGCTACGAGCAGTACTTC. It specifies CASSRIPGTGYEQYF.

CDR3 loop: CASSQEEGNTEAFF. DNA for the CDR3: TGTGCCAGCAGCCAAGAGGAGGGGAACACTGAAGCTTTCTTT. This chain connects TRBV4-2 to TRBJ1-1; no clear D gene. V was pared by 0 bases and J by 1 base, with 6 bases between. CDR1 is LGHNA and CDR2 is YNFKEQ in the germline V gene. The CDR3 sequence is 14 residues long.

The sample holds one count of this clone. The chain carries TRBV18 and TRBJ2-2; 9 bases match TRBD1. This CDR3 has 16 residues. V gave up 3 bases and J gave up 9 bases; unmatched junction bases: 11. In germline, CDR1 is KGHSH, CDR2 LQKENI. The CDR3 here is CASSPTTPQGARELFF. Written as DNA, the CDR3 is TGTGCCAGCTCACCCACCACCCCACAGGGGGCTCGGGAGCTGTTTTTT.

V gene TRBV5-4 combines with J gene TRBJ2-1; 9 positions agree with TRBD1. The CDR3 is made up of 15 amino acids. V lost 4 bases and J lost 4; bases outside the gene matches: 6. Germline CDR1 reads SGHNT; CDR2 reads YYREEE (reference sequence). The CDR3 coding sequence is TGTGCCAGCAGCAATCCGGGACAGGGATACAATGAGCAGTTCTTC. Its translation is CASSNPGQGYNEQFF. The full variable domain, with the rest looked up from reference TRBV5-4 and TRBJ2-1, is ETGVTQSPTHLIKTRGQQVTLRCSSQSGHNTVSWYQQALGQGPQFIFQYYREEENGRGNFPPRFSGLQFPNYSSELNVNALELDDSALYLCASSNPGQGYNEQFFGPGTRLTVL.

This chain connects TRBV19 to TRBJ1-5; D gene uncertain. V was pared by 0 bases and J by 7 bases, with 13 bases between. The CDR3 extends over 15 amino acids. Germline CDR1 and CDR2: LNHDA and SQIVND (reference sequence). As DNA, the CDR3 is TGTGCCAGTAGTATAGATGCGGTCCCGGGGCAGCCCCAGCATTTT. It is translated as CASSIDAVPGQPQHF.